The 23 T cell receptor beta chains below all came from one sample that was sequenced in a study of blood T cell repertoires in COVID-19. Data came from immunoSEQ multiplex PCR; TCRdb stores just in-frame clones and leaves some out. The sample has a few hundred thousand clones; over 85% are singletons. Sequencing used peripheral blood. Receptor source: a woman under 40 with COVID-19, enrolled during active disease.

This chain links TRBV5-1 with TRBJ2-7; TRBD1 matches at 7 bases. Looked up from germline, CDR1 is SGHRS and CDR2 is YFSETQ. V trimming: 4 bases; J trimming: 2 bases; junction bases outside the gene matches: 6. The CDR3 has 14 residues. The CDR3 protein is CASSPGQHTYEQYF. CDR3 sequence (DNA): TGCGCCAGCAGCCCGGGACAGCACACCTACGAGCAGTACTTC.

Note on this clone: Other DNA sequences of this sample code for an identical CDR3. J is TRBJ2-7 and V is TRBV18; D is undetermined. Trimming removed 3 bases at V and 0 bases at J, with 3 bases between. Germline CDR1 and CDR2: KGHSH and LQKENI. This CDR3 comprises 12 residues. CDR3 DNA: TGTGCCAGCTCACCCAGCTCCTACGAGCAGTACTTC. Its translation: CASSPSSYEQYF.

This clone appeared a single time. This CDR3 is CASSTPTGGTRDTQYF. The CDR3 DNA follows: TGTGCCAGCAGCACACCGACAGGGGGTACTAGGGATACGCAGTATTTT. The chain joins TRBV21-1 to TRBJ2-3; TRBD1 was called by the table and not checked on the DNA. TRBV21-1 is recorded as a pseudogene. The CDR3 has 16 amino acids.

This clone was counted once. The rearrangement links TRBV5-6 to TRBJ1-5; the D gene is possibly TRBD1 (5 bases). Trimming shortened V by 3 bases and J by 9 bases, and 13 bases separated the two germline ends. The CDR3 has 13 amino acids. The germline V gene has CDR1 SGHDT and CDR2 YYEEEE. CDR3 in amino acids: CASSSEGAWPQHF. The CDR3 bases are TGTGCCAGCAGCTCGGAAGGGGCGTGGCCCCAGCATTTT.

The V gene is TRBV7-8, the J gene TRBJ2-7; a weak D match, TRBD2 (5 bases). V was cut by 3 bases and J by 0 bases, with 18 bases left in between. The CDR3 has 17 residues. CDR1 is SGHVS, CDR2 FQNEAQ, per germline. The DNA of the CDR3 is TGTGCCAGCAGCTTGGGAGAAACCAGCCTATTCTCCTACGAGCAGTACTTC. Translated, it gives CASSLGETSLFSYEQYF. Together with reference TRBV7-8 and TRBJ2-7, the CDR3 gives the full variable domain: GAGVSQSPRYKVAKRGQDVALRCDPISGHVSLFWYQQALGQGPEFLTYFQNEAQLDKSGLPSDRFFAERPEGSVSTLKIQRTQQEDSAVYLCASSLGETSLFSYEQYFGPGTRLTVT.

V is TRBV7-9 and J is TRBJ1-4; a weak D match, TRBD1 (5 bases). V lost 5 bases and J 4 bases, leaving 14 bases between the germline ends. Germline CDR1 is SEHNR and CDR2 is FQNEAQ (reference sequence). CDR3 length equals 15 residues. For the CDR3, the DNA is TGTGCCAGCAGCCCCCCGGTGGGGGGTAATGAAAAACTGTTTTTT. Protein: CASSPPVGGNEKLFF.

The genes are TRBV12-3 or TRBV12-4 and TRBJ1-1; 9 nucleotides line up with TRBD1. V lost 8 bases and J lost 6; bases outside the gene matches: 7. The CDR3 runs to 13 residues. The CDR3 reads CASENRGRPEAFF. The CDR3 nucleotides are TGTGCCAGCGAAAACAGGGGGCGACCTGAAGCTTTCTTT.

The rearrangement joins TRBV5-4 to TRBJ1-6; D uncertain. Between the trimmed V and J ends, which lost 2 bases and 6 bases, there was a span of 9 bases. CDR1 SGHNT and CDR2 YYREEE come from the germline V gene (reference sequence). The CDR3 runs to 14 residues. This CDR3 reads CASSFRGGNSPLHF. CDR3 sequence (DNA): TGTGCCAGCAGCTTCCGGGGAGGTAATTCACCCCTCCACTTT.

The table lists this clone with a few counts. The chain is built from TRBV7-9 and TRBJ2-5, with D perhaps matching TRBD1 (6 bases). Germline V gene data show CDR1 as SEHNR and CDR2 as FQNEAQ (reference sequence). The ends were cut back, 5 bases at V and 9 bases at J, with 22 bases in the middle. The CDR3 spans 15 residues. DNA for the CDR3: TGTGCCAGCAGCCCCCCGGGCACACGATCAGGGGCCCAGTACTTC. This encodes CASSPPGTRSGAQYF.

This clone was seen only a few times. The chain joins TRBV11-2 to TRBJ1-6; no clear D gene. CDR3 length equals 16 residues. V was shortened by 4 bases and J by 8 bases, with 18 bases between the two germline ends. CDR1 is SGHAT and CDR2 is FQNNGV in the germline V gene. CDR3: CASSSSPLVFDSPLHF. CDR3 coding DNA: TGTGCCAGCAGCTCATCCCCCCTAGTATTCGATTCACCCCTCCACTTT.

The gene calls are TRBV6-5 and TRBJ2-3; tentatively, D is TRBD2 (5 bases). Germline V gives CDR1 MNHEY, CDR2 SVGAGI. This CDR3 spans 13 amino acids. V was clipped by 7 bases and J by 7 bases, with 15 bases between them. DNA of the CDR3: TGTGCCAGCACGCGAGGACTGGGGTATACGCAGTATTTT. It encodes CASTRGLGYTQYF.

The chain couples TRBV29-1 to TRBJ2-7; D perhaps matches TRBD2 (5 bases). Germline CDR1 is SQVTM and CDR2 is ANQGSEA. The CDR3 runs 11 residues. V was trimmed by 7 bases and J by 3 bases, leaving 10 bases between them. CDR3 in DNA: TGCAGCGGCGGCGGGTTCTACGAGCAGTACTTC. Protein: CSGGGFYEQYF.

This clone showed up just once. The chain couples TRBV9 to TRBJ2-3; 7 positions agree with TRBD2. CDR1 is SGDLS, CDR2 YYNGEE, per germline. CDR3 length: 15 residues. V lost 6 bases, J lost 2 bases, and 9 bases stayed unmatched. CDR3 nucleotides: TGTGCCAGCACCCGGGGAGCGGGGTACACAGATACGCAGTATTTT. It codes for CASTRGAGYTDTQYF.

The chain uses TRBV6-5 and TRBJ1-4; 8 bases align to TRBD1. CDR3 length: 14 amino acids. Germline loops: CDR1 MNHEY, CDR2 SVGAGI. The ends lost 10 bases at V and 7 bases at J; junction bases unmatched: 11. The CDR3 sequence: CATNGQGVVEKLFF. CDR3 in DNA: TGTGCCACAAATGGACAGGGAGTAGTTGAAAAACTGTTTTTT.

V gene TRBV5-1 combines with J gene TRBJ2-3; 7 nucleotides align to TRBD2. The CDR3 spans 13 residues. The J segment lost 2 bases and the V segment lost 3 bases, leaving 0 bases of the junction unmatched. Germline-derived CDR1 and CDR2 are SGHRS and YFSETQ. As DNA, the CDR3 is TGCGCCAGCAGCTGGGACTACACAGATACGCAGTATTTT. Translated: CASSWDYTDTQYF.

The chain uses TRBV6-2 or TRBV6-3 and TRBJ2-7, with D possibly TRBD2 on 6 matching bases. The CDR3 runs 14 residues. V lost 4 bases, J lost 0 bases, and 10 bases lay in between. Looked up from germline, CDR1 is MNHEY and CDR2 is SVGEGT. The chain's CDR3 is CASSFRGSSYEQYF. CDR3 DNA sequence: TGTGCCAGCAGTTTCCGGGGGAGCTCCTACGAGCAGTACTTC.

Relative to its sample, this clone is medium-sized. The J gene is TRBJ2-7, the V gene TRBV5-1, with D possibly matching TRBD2 (6 bases). This CDR3 region has 14 residues. Germline CDR1 and CDR2: SGHRS and YFSETQ. V lost 1 base and J 0 bases, leaving 8 bases between the germline ends. CDR3 sequence (DNA): TGCGCCAGCAGCTTGTACGGGGGCTCCTACGAGCAGTACTTC. Protein sequence: CASSLYGGSYEQYF. Full variable domain (remainder filled in from reference TRBV5-1 and TRBJ2-7): KAGVTQTPRYLIKTRGQQVTLSCSPISGHRSVSWYQQTPGQGLQFLFEYFSETQRNKGNFPGRFSGRQFSNSRSEMNVSTLELGDSALYLCASSLYGGSYEQYFGPGTRLTVT.

The chain uses TRBV13 and TRBJ1-6; D ambiguous. The CDR3 extends over 15 amino acids. The germline CDR1 and CDR2 sequences are PRHDT and FYEKMQ (reference sequence). Trimming shortened V by 3 bases and J by 0 bases, and 6 bases separated the two germline ends. The CDR3 DNA reads TGTGCCAGCAGCTTCGCTAGCTCCTATAATTCACCCCTCCACTTT. This encodes CASSFASSYNSPLHF. The full variable domain, completed using reference TRBV13 and TRBJ1-6, is AAGVIQSPRHLIKEKRETATLKCYPIPRHDTVYWYQQGPGQDPQFLISFYEKMQSDKGSIPDRFSAQQFSDYHSELNMSSLELGDSALYFCASSFASSYNSPLHFGNGTRLTVT.

In its sample, this clone was seen once. The CDR3 coding sequence is TGTGCCATCAGGGACAGTTCCCTCACTGAAGCTTTCTTT. Protein: CAIRDSSLTEAFF. This chain joins TRBV10-3 and TRBJ1-1; D is possibly TRBD1 (6 bases). V shed 6 bases and J shed 4 bases, with 12 bases lying between them. CDR3 size: 13 residues. CDR1 is ENHRY, CDR2 SYGVKD, per germline.

The CDR3: CASGWLSTEAFF. The CDR3, as DNA: TGTGCCAGCGGTTGGTTGAGCACTGAAGCTTTCTTT. This chain joins TRBV27 and TRBJ1-1; D gene ambiguous. Trimming removed 8 bases at V and 4 bases at J, with 11 bases between. CDR1 and CDR2 from the germline V gene are MNHEY and SMNVEV (reference sequence). This CDR3 has 12 residues.

The chain uses TRBV19 and TRBJ1-5, with D perhaps TRBD1 (6 bases). CDR1 and CDR2 (germline): LNHDA, SQIVND (reference sequence). This CDR3 has 14 residues. Trimming took 6 bases from V and 2 from J, leaving 11 bases between them. The DNA of the CDR3 is TGTGCCAGTAGGACCTCAGGGGGCAATCAGCCCCAGCATTTT. Encoded protein: CASRTSGGNQPQHF.

The CDR3 here is CASSPNRGWGSTEAFF. The CDR3 region has the DNA TGTGCCAGCAGCCCGAACAGGGGTTGGGGTAGCACTGAAGCTTTCTTT. The chain links TRBV7-9 to TRBJ1-1, with 7 nucleotides matching TRBD1. Losses at the gene ends were 5 bases for V and 4 bases for J; bases not matched to a gene: 13. CDR1 and CDR2 (germline): SEHNR, FQNEAQ (reference sequence). This CDR3 has 16 amino acids.

The gene calls are TRBV5-4 and TRBJ2-2, with D possibly being TRBD2 (5 bases). Per the germline V gene, CDR1 is SGHNT and CDR2 is YYREEE (reference sequence). This CDR3 is 14 amino acids long. V was cut by 0 bases and J by 6 bases, with 9 bases left in between. CDR3 region: CASSLAPGSGELFF. The CDR3 DNA reads TGTGCCAGCAGCTTGGCTCCGGGGTCCGGGGAGCTGTTTTTT.